Each of the 13 T cell receptor beta chains below was sequenced from the same sample in a study of vaccination effects on CD4 cells after COVID-19. Antigens for these TCRs are unknown. On approximately day 9 of culture, CD4+ T cells were separated out. All study participants received two doses of BNT162b2 or mRNA-1273 vaccine. Profiled with immunoSEQ multiplex PCR; TCRdb holds only in-frame clones, not every one. The table includes more than 60,000 clones, roughly 74% detected once. Specimen: CD4+ T cells from PBMCs cultured without peptide, collected after COVID-19 vaccination. These receptors were obtained from a human donor who received a COVID-19 vaccine.

The chain uses TRBV7-2 and TRBJ1-1, with 7 nucleotides matching TRBD1. The CDR3 spans 14 residues. Germline CDR1 is SGHTA and CDR2 is FQGNSA. Trimming cost V 5 bases and J 3 bases; bases outside gene matches: 6. The CDR3 loop is CASSHGQAHTEAFF. DNA of the CDR3: TGTGCCAGCAGCCATGGACAGGCCCACACTGAAGCTTTCTTT.

This rearrangement joins TRBV2 to TRBJ2-2, with D perhaps given as TRBD1 or TRBD2 (5 bases each). Per the germline V gene, CDR1 is SNHLY and CDR2 is FYNNEI. The CDR3 is made up of 16 amino acids. V dropped 3 bases and J dropped 0 bases, with 11 bases sitting between them. The CDR3 DNA follows: TGTGCCAGCAGTGAGCAAATGGGGGCGAACACCGGGGAGCTGTTTTTT. Its translation is CASSEQMGANTGELFF.

This sequence joins TRBV2 and TRBJ1-1; D is uncertain. The CDR3 spans 14 residues. The germline V gene encodes CDR1 SNHLY and CDR2 FYNNEI. Trimming took 2 bases from V and 1 from J, leaving 8 bases between them. As DNA, the CDR3 is TGTGCCAGCAGTGAATACGCTGGGAACACTGAAGCTTTCTTT. Translated, it gives CASSEYAGNTEAFF. Full variable domain (outside the CDR3, taken from reference TRBV2 and TRBJ1-1): EPEVTQTPSHQVTQMGQEVILRCVPISNHLYFYWYRQILGQKVEFLVSFYNNEISEKSEIFDDQFSVERPDGSNFTLKIRSTKLEDSAMYFCASSEYAGNTEAFFGQGTRLTVV.

The V call is TRBV5-3, the J call TRBJ2-7, with D tentatively TRBD2 (5 bases). TRBV5-3 is assigned to the ORF class and has an uncertain function. CDR3 size: 16 residues. Trimming took off 1 base at V and 2 bases at J, with 16 bases between the two ends. The CDR3 loop reads CARSLLGPGVTYEQYV. For the CDR3, the DNA is TGTGCCAGAAGCTTGCTAGGCCCCGGGGTGACCTACGAGCAGTACGTC.

The chain employs TRBV3-1 (or the pseudogene TRBV3-2) and TRBJ2-2; no reliable D call. Germline CDR1 and CDR2: LGHDT and YNNKEL (reference sequence). Between the trimmed V and J ends, which lost 0 bases and 3 bases, there was a span of 5 bases. This CDR3 has 14 amino acids. The CDR3 nucleotides read TGTGCCAGCAGCCAAGAGGGATACACCGGGGAGCTGTTTTTT. It translates to CASSQEGYTGELFF.

The CDR3 loop is CASSLGGQRGETQYF. CDR3 nucleotide sequence: TGCGCCAGCAGCTTGGGGGGGCAGAGGGGAGAGACCCAGTACTTC. The V gene is TRBV5-1, the J gene TRBJ2-5, with a possible D match to TRBD1 (6 bases). The V end was cut by 0 bases, the J end by 4 bases, with 13 bases between. The length of the CDR3 is 15 residues. Germline V gene sequence: CDR1 SGHRS, CDR2 YFSETQ. The full variable domain, in which reference TRBV5-1 and TRBJ2-5 provide the parts outside the CDR3, is KAGVTQTPRYLIKTRGQQVTLSCSPISGHRSVSWYQQTPGQGLQFLFEYFSETQRNKGNFPGRFSGRQFSNSRSEMNVSTLELGDSALYLCASSLGGQRGETQYFGPGTRLLVL.

The chain combines TRBV5-3 with TRBJ2-7, with D perhaps TRBD2 (5 bases). TRBV5-3 is treated as an ORF (open reading frame) with a function not yet certain. The CDR3 totals 13 residues. Trimming removed 4 bases at V and 12 bases at J, with 20 bases between. Here the CDR3 reads CARSLDLWESTYV. Here the CDR3 DNA reads TGTGCCAGAAGCCTAGACTTATGGGAGTCGACGTACGTC.

The V gene is TRBV7-2, the J gene TRBJ2-3, with 11 bases aligning to TRBD2. V dropped 8 bases and J dropped 4; count of bases not matched to a gene: 8. The CDR3 runs 15 residues. The germline gives CDR1 SGHTA, CDR2 FQGNSA. CDR3: CASVWVAGGPDTQYF. The CDR3, as DNA: TGTGCCAGCGTGTGGGTAGCGGGGGGGCCAGATACGCAGTATTTT.

The rearrangement uses TRBV6-1 and TRBJ2-1; D assignment may be TRBD1 or TRBD2 (5 bases each). The V end lost 3 bases, the J end lost 7 bases, and 16 bases lay between the germline ends. This CDR3 is 15 amino acids long. Per the germline V gene, CDR1 is MNHNS and CDR2 is SASEGT. As DNA, the CDR3 is TGTGCCAGCAGTGAGGCGCCAGGGCGGAGGAATGAGCAGTTCTTC. It is translated as CASSEAPGRRNEQFF.

This sequence joins TRBV5-1 and TRBJ1-1; D unresolved. V gave up 4 bases and J gave up 1 base, with 11 bases separating them. Per germline, CDR1 SGHRS and CDR2 YFSETQ. The CDR3 has 14 amino acids. This CDR3 reads CASSLTLGNTEAFF. DNA for the CDR3: TGCGCCAGCAGCCTGACACTGGGGAACACTGAAGCTTTCTTT.

In this sample, this clone turned up once. The chain combines TRBV25-1 with TRBJ1-6, with D unresolved. Germline assignment: CDR1 MGHDK and CDR2 SYGVNS. V was cut by 1 base and J by 4 bases, with 8 bases left in between. The CDR3 has 15 residues. In nucleotides, the CDR3 is TGTGCCAGCAGTGAATTGGGGTCGTATAATTCACCCCTCCACTTT. This sequence encodes CASSELGSYNSPLHF.

This chain joins TRBV7-2 and TRBJ1-5; D is ambiguous. The CDR3 contains 13 residues. The germline V gene encodes CDR1 SGHTA and CDR2 FQGNSA. V lost 1 base and J lost 4, with 5 bases in between. Here the CDR3 DNA reads TGTGCCAGCAGCTTAGGGGTAAATCAGCCCCAGCATTTT. Translating gives CASSLGVNQPQHF.

This clone was recorded a few times. The chain couples TRBV5-1 to TRBJ1-1; 8 bases agree with TRBD1. The length of the CDR3 is 16 residues. CDR1 is SGHRS and CDR2 is YFSETQ in the germline V gene. The V segment lost 0 bases and the J segment 0 bases; nucleotides outside the gene matches: 4. In DNA, the CDR3 is TGCGCCAGCAGCTTGGGGACAGGGTCTATGAACACTGAAGCTTTCTTT. This codes for CASSLGTGSMNTEAFF.